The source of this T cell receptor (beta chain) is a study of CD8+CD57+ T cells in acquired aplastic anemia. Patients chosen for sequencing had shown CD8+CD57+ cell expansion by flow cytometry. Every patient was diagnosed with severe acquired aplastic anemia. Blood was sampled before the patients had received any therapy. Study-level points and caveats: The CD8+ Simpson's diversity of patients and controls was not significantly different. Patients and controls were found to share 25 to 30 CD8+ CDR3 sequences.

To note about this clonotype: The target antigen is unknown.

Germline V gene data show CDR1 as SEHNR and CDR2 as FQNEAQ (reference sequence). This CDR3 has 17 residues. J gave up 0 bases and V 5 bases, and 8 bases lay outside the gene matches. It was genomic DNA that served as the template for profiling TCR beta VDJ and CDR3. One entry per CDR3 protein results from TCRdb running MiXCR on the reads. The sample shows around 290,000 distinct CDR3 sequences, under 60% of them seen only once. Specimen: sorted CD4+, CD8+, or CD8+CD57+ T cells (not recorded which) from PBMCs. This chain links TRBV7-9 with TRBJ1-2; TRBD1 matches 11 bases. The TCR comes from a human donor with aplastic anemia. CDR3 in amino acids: CASSDQGQGGANYGYTF. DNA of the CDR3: TGTGCCAGCAGCGACCAGGGACAGGGGGGAGCTAACTATGGCTACACCTTC.